This is a list of T cell receptor beta chains from one sample in a study of beta chain features in type 1 diabetes. TCRdb keeps only in-frame clones here, not all; method: immunoSEQ multiplex PCR. The sample has 400,000 to 550,000 clones; 11% are singletons. Sequenced: naive CD4+ T cells from blood. The source of these receptors is a woman aged 18-29 years in good health. The CDR3 runs from the conserved cysteine through the conserved F or W. Each record gives: V gene, J gene, CDR3 length, D gene, clone size, CDR3 protein, CDR3 DNA. D genes are given only for firm matches. Not all rows give a size; the values are once, few, many and, for expanded clones, a class.

V: TRBV4-3; J: TRBJ1-4; length: 16; D: -; size: few; CDR3: CASSRTPGAGNEKLFF; DNA: TGCGCCAGCAGCCGCACCCCCGGGGCAGGAAATGAAAAACTGTTTTTT
V: TRBV9; J: TRBJ2-5; length: 13; D: -; size: few; CDR3: CASSVREQETQYF; DNA: TGTGCCAGCAGCGTCAGAGAGCAAGAGACCCAGTACTTC
V: TRBV10-3; J: TRBJ1-2; length: 11; D: -; size: -; CDR3: CASGNRVGYTF; DNA: TGTGCCTCCGGGAACAGGGTCGGCTACACCTTC
V: TRBV7-8; J: TRBJ2-5; length: 14; D: -; size: -; CDR3: CASRLQGHGGTQYF; DNA: TGTGCCAGCAGACTACAGGGTCACGGGGGGACCCAGTACTTC
V: TRBV15; J: TRBJ1-6; length: 13; D: -; size: few; CDR3: CATSREKRSPLHF; DNA: TGTGCCACCAGCAGAGAGAAGCGGTCACCCCTCCACTTT
V: TRBV7-2; J: TRBJ2-6; length: 16; D: -; size: -; CDR3: CASSPQGGSGANVLTF; DNA: TGTGCCAGCAGCCCACAAGGCGGCTCTGGGGCCAACGTCCTGACTTTC
V: TRBV6-5; J: TRBJ2-1; length: 12; D: -; size: few; CDR3: CASATGYNEQFF; DNA: TGTGCCAGTGCAACAGGTTACAATGAGCAGTTCTTC
V: TRBV4-3; J: TRBJ2-1; length: 14; D: -; size: -; CDR3: CASSQAWTRNEQFF; DNA: TGCGCCAGCAGCCAAGCCTGGACTCGCAATGAGCAGTTCTTC
V: TRBV5-6; J: TRBJ1-3; length: 14; D: -; size: -; CDR3: CASSTTASGNTIYF; DNA: TGTGCCAGCAGCACGACAGCCTCTGGAAACACCATATATTTT
V: TRBV15; J: TRBJ2-3; length: 17; D: TRBD2; size: -; CDR3: CATSRDRLAGGPDTQYF; DNA: TGTGCCACCAGCAGAGATCGCTTAGCGGGAGGTCCAGATACGCAGTATTTT
V: TRBV5-1; J: TRBJ1-4; length: 15; D: -; size: -; CDR3: CASNQGSATNEKLFF; DNA: TGCGCCAGCAACCAGGGCAGCGCAACTAATGAAAAACTGTTTTTT
V: TRBV29-1; J: TRBJ1-2; length: 13; D: -; size: few; CDR3: CSVEVGSDYGYTF; DNA: TGCAGCGTTGAGGTGGGTTCGGACTATGGCTACACCTTC
V: TRBV7-9; J: TRBJ1-1; length: 14; D: -; size: few; CDR3: CASSLVWTNTEAFF; DNA: TGTGCCAGCAGCTTAGTTTGGACGAACACTGAAGCTTTCTTT
V: TRBV29-1; J: TRBJ1-1; length: 13; D: -; size: -; CDR3: CSVEWGSDTEAFF; DNA: TGCAGCGTTGAGTGGGGTTCGGACACTGAAGCTTTCTTT
V: TRBV29-1; J: TRBJ1-2; length: 13; D: -; size: -; CDR3: CSVRTGTNYGYTF; DNA: TGCAGCGTGAGAACCGGGACTAATTATGGCTACACCTTC
V: TRBV6-5; J: TRBJ2-3; length: 13; D: -; size: -; CDR3: CASTAPSTDTQYF; DNA: TGTGCCAGCACGGCACCAAGCACAGATACGCAGTATTTT
V: TRBV7-9; J: TRBJ2-7; length: 14; D: -; size: few; CDR3: CASSRNYGAYEQYF; DNA: TGTGCCAGCAGCCGAAACTATGGGGCCTACGAGCAGTACTTC
V: TRBV7-2; J: TRBJ1-3; length: 11; D: -; size: -; CDR3: CASRDFDTIYF; DNA: TGTGCCAGCCGGGACTTCGACACCATATATTTT
V: TRBV7-8; J: TRBJ2-1; length: 14; D: -; size: few; CDR3: CASSLARLNNEQFF; DNA: TGTGCCAGCAGCTTAGCGAGACTCAACAATGAGCAGTTCTTC
V: TRBV4-3; J: TRBJ2-1; length: 17; D: TRBD1; size: few; CDR3: CASTFSPGQADYNEQFF; DNA: TGCGCCAGCACCTTCTCCCCGGGACAGGCGGACTACAATGAGCAGTTCTTC
V: TRBV5-1; J: TRBJ2-3; length: 14; D: -; size: few; CDR3: CASSPARGTDTQYF; DNA: TGCGCCAGCAGCCCGGCGAGAGGCACAGATACGCAGTATTTT
V: TRBV11-1; J: TRBJ2-1; length: 16; D: TRBD2; size: few; CDR3: CASSRPGLAGRDEQFF; DNA: TGTGCCAGCAGCCGTCCGGGACTAGCGGGACGGGATGAGCAGTTCTTC
V: TRBV7-9; J: TRBJ1-2; length: 12; D: -; size: few; CDR3: CATGGTNYGYTF; DNA: TGTGCCACTGGGGGCACTAACTATGGCTACACCTTC
V: TRBV7-2; J: TRBJ1-5; length: 13; D: -; size: few; CDR3: CASSYGGNQPQHF; DNA: TGTGCCAGCAGTTACGGGGGCAATCAGCCCCAGCATTTT
V: TRBV29-1; J: TRBJ2-1; length: 10; D: -; size: -; CDR3: CSALQDEQFF; DNA: TGCAGCGCCCTACAAGATGAGCAGTTCTTC
V: TRBV25-1; J: TRBJ1-1; length: 14; D: TRBD1; size: -; CDR3: CASGFHRTGAEAFF; DNA: TGTGCCAGCGGGTTCCACCGGACAGGTGCTGAAGCTTTCTTT
V: TRBV6-5; J: TRBJ2-4; length: 15; D: -; size: -; CDR3: CASSSLRVAKNIQYF; DNA: TGTGCCAGCAGTAGTCTTAGGGTAGCCAAAAACATTCAGTACTTC
V: TRBV7-9; J: TRBJ1-2; length: 12; D: -; size: few; CDR3: CASSLGSSGYTF; DNA: TGTGCCAGCAGCTTAGGGTCCTCTGGCTACACCTTC
V: TRBV18; J: TRBJ2-1; length: 11; D: -; size: -; CDR3: CASSRSNEQFF; DNA: TGTGCCAGCTCACGTTCCAATGAGCAGTTCTTC
V: TRBV14; J: TRBJ2-2; length: 13; D: -; size: few; CDR3: CASSLAVTGELFF; DNA: TGTGCCAGCAGCCTTGCGGTAACCGGGGAGCTGTTTTTT